The clone carrying this TCR beta chain was picked up a small number of times. Antigen unknown. Trimming cost V 2 bases and J 0 bases, with 29 bases left between them. Germline V gene lookup returns CDR1 SEHNR and CDR2 FQNEAQ (reference sequence). The CDR3 loop spans 21 amino acids. Regarding treatment: approximately nine-day PBMC culture with coronavirus spike peptide pools or control peptides (ViraFEST assay). Researchers grew the cells for under eleven days and then pulled out CD4+ T cells by negative selection. The sample belongs to a study of vaccination and CD4 T cells after COVID-19. Background on the study: Convalescent donors totaled six males and four females, including two who were Hispanic. Ranging from 14 to 241, the interval between dose two and post-vaccine sampling had a median of 72 days. Overlapping SARS-CoV-2, HCoV-NL63, HCoV-OC43 and HCoV-229E spike peptides were used to stimulate cells.

The assay that was used to sequence DNA from cultured CD4+ T cells was the Oncomine TCR Beta short-read assay. One entry per CDR3 protein results from TCRdb running MiXCR on the PCR reads. The sample comprises around 15,000 distinct CDR3 sequences, 44% of which are singletons, and about 3.7% rests with the top ten. The rearrangement links TRBV7-9 to TRBJ2-7; the D call may be TRBD1 or TRBD2 (5 bases each). Material: CD4+ T cells from blood, cultured in vitro. This TCR was recovered from a human donor who had recovered from COVID-19. The DNA of the CDR3 is TGTGCCAGCAGCTTAAGACCTCCGGGACGGACCGGGTCCTATTCCTCCTACGAGCAGTACTTC. This encodes CASSLRPPGRTGSYSSYEQYF.